This entry lists 13 T cell receptor beta chains sequenced from one sample in a study of human T cells and chemical hapten exposure. Each CDR3 protein is one row after TCRdb ran MiXCR on the RACE reads. Of 35,000 to 50,000 distinct CDR3 sequences in the sample, approximately 9.6% are singletons; the top ten hold about 14%. The sample's time point: patch test 2, 6 weeks after DPC sensitization. Treatment: therapeutic diphenylcyclopropenone sensitization with weekly scalp DPC. The template was total RNA from unfractionated whole blood. The specimen comprised whole blood, sampled in connection with sensitization to the hapten diphenylcyclopropenone (DPC). Receptors were obtained from a woman aged 30 to 39 with alopecia areata. Some clones in this sample may be carry-over from other donors' samples.

This clonotype was seen many times. This chain links TRBV7-6 with TRBJ2-7; no clear D. CDR1 SGHVS and CDR2 FNYEAQ come from the germline V gene. V was trimmed by 0 bases and J by 6 bases, leaving 3 bases between them. CDR3 length: 11 amino acids. CDR3: CASSLAGEQYF. CDR3 in DNA: TGTGCCAGCAGCTTAGCGGGCGAGCAGTACTTC.

The V gene is TRBV5-6, the J gene TRBJ2-7, with 8 positions matching TRBD1. Trimming at V came to 3 bases and at J to 2 bases, leaving 13 bases not matched to a gene. The CDR3 totals 17 residues. Germline V gene data show CDR1 as SGHDT and CDR2 as YYEEEE. In nucleotides, the CDR3 is TGTGCCAGCAGCTCGGAAAGGGGACAGGAACCCACCTACGAGCAGTACTTC. Protein product: CASSSERGQEPTYEQYF.

V is TRBV20-1 and J is TRBJ2-1, with unresolved D. From germline, CDR1 is DFQATT and CDR2 SNEGSKA (reference sequence). V was pared by 6 bases and J by 8 bases, with 29 bases between. The CDR3 has 17 amino acids. The CDR3 DNA sequence: TGCAGTGCCACCCTAACCCTGCCGGAACAGACGTACCATGAGCAGTTCTTC. It encodes CSATLTLPEQTYHEQFF.

This clonotype was seen many times. This chain connects TRBV28 to TRBJ1-5, with 9 bases identical to TRBD1. The CDR3 consists of 17 residues. The V gene end was trimmed by 3 bases and the J gene end by 0 bases; junction bases not matched to a gene: 6. CDR1 MDHEN and CDR2 SYDVKM come from the germline V gene. In nucleotides, the CDR3 is TGTGCCAGCAGTTTTACAGGGGGCGTCCGTAGCAATCAGCCCCAGCATTTT. Translating gives CASSFTGGVRSNQPQHF.

This clonotype was observed many times. This chain uses TRBV7-9 with TRBJ2-7; 8 nucleotides line up with TRBD1. V gave up 5 bases and J gave up 9 bases; unmatched junction bases: 6. There are 12 residues in the CDR3. The germline V gene has CDR1 SEHNR and CDR2 FQNEAQ (reference sequence). The CDR3 coding sequence is TGTGCCAGCAGCCTTGGGACAGGCGGGCAGTACTTC. It codes for CASSLGTGGQYF.

V gene TRBV11-1 combines with J gene TRBJ2-2; no reliable D call. Trimming shortened V by 1 base and J by 1 base, and 16 bases separated the two germline ends. CDR3 size: 18 residues. The V gene's germline CDR1 is SGHAT and CDR2 FQDESV (reference sequence). The CDR3 nucleotides read TGTGCCAGCAGCTTAGGTTTAGGACGCAAAAGGAACACCGGGGAGCTGTTTTTT. Amino acid sequence: CASSLGLGRKRNTGELFF. The variable domain in full, completed from reference TRBV11-1 and TRBJ2-2, reads EAEVAQSPRYKITEKSQAVAFWCDPISGHATLYWYRQILGQGPELLVQFQDESVVDDSQLPKDRFSAERLKGVDSTLKIQPAELGDSAMYLCASSLGLGRKRNTGELFFGEGSRLTVL.

This chain joins TRBV19 and TRBJ2-2; 7 nucleotides line up with TRBD1. This CDR3 is 16 amino acids long. Germline V gene data show CDR1 as LNHDA and CDR2 as SQIVND (reference sequence). V was pared by 5 bases and J by 0 bases, with 6 bases of the junction left unmatched. This chain's CDR3 is CASSVWDSANTGELFF. The CDR3 DNA reads as TGTGCCAGTAGTGTCTGGGACAGCGCGAACACCGGGGAGCTGTTTTTT.

This sequence joins TRBV24-1 and TRBJ2-7; 7 positions agree with TRBD1. Germline assignment: CDR1 KGHDR and CDR2 SFDVKD. The CDR3 consists of 18 residues. V gave up 4 bases and J gave up 5 bases; unmatched junction bases: 19. The CDR3 region has the DNA TGTGCCACCAGTGACCCACGGGACAGCCATCGTGGTGGACACGAGCAGTACTTC. Protein product: CATSDPRDSHRGGHEQYF.

The chain links TRBV20-1 to TRBJ2-1; D gene uncertain. This CDR3 region has 11 residues. Germline lookup yields CDR1 DFQATT and CDR2 SNEGSKA (reference sequence). V was pared by 2 bases and J by 7 bases, with 6 bases between. The CDR3 protein is CSARPGNEQFF. The CDR3 coding sequence is TGCAGTGCTAGACCGGGTAATGAGCAGTTCTTC.

This clonotype has ten or more counts. This chain uses TRBV12-3 or TRBV12-4 with TRBJ1-1; D is unclear. V was clipped by 5 bases and J by 1 base, with 8 bases between them. The CDR3 consists of 13 residues. The CDR3 DNA is TGTGCCAGCAGTCCCCGGCGGAACACTGAAGCTTTCTTT. This translates into CASSPRRNTEAFF.

V gene TRBV6-2 or TRBV6-3 combines with J gene TRBJ2-1, with D perhaps given as TRBD1 or TRBD2 (5 bases each). CDR3 length: 15 residues. V lost 6 bases, J lost 3 bases, and 15 bases lay in between. Germline V gives CDR1 MNHEY, CDR2 SVGEGT. CDR3 sequence: CASSRPVGDYNEQFF. Here the CDR3 DNA reads TGTGCCAGCAGCCGGCCAGTGGGGGACTACAATGAGCAGTTCTTC.

Many counts were recorded for this clonotype. The chain links TRBV20-1 to TRBJ2-7; tentatively, D is TRBD1 (6 bases). Trimming took 3 bases from V and 3 from J, leaving 12 bases between them. The CDR3 loop spans 13 amino acids. CDR1 and CDR2 from the germline V gene are DFQATT and SNEGSKA (reference sequence). The chain's CDR3 is CSARGHEYYEQYF. Written as DNA, the CDR3 is TGCAGTGCTAGGGGACACGAGTACTACGAGCAGTACTTC.

In its sample, this clonotype was seen a few times. The rearrangement joins TRBV5-6 to TRBJ2-5, with unresolved D. Trimming removed 0 bases at V and 5 bases at J, with 11 bases between. The CDR3 sequence is 14 residues long. The germline gives CDR1 SGHDT, CDR2 YYEEEE. CDR3: CASSLASPRETQYF. The CDR3 DNA is TGTGCCAGCAGCTTGGCGTCGCCCCGGGAGACCCAGTACTTC.